These 20 T cell receptor beta chains originate from one sample sequenced in a study of CD8 T cells in Susac syndrome. When the RNA was reverse transcribed, random hexamers were used with an input of about 0.5 to 1 ug. TCRdb independently ran MiXCR on the immunoSEQ multiplex PCR reads; one entry per CDR3 protein. The sample includes more than 95,000 distinct CDR3 sequences, more than 90% of them seen just once. Sequencing was performed on CD8+ T cells from PBMCs. The source of these receptors is a human donor with Susac syndrome.

The V and J genes are TRBV5-1 and TRBJ2-1; 12 positions match TRBD1. Germline V gives CDR1 SGHRS, CDR2 YFSETQ. With V trimmed by 5 bases and J by 6 bases, 12 bases remained unmatched. This CDR3 is built from 17 residues. The CDR3 nucleotides are TGCGCCAGCAGGTACCCCCTGGGACAGGGGGCGTCCAATGAGCAGTTCTTC. Protein product: CASRYPLGQGASNEQFF. The full variable domain, with the rest looked up from reference TRBV5-1 and TRBJ2-1, is KAGVTQTPRYLIKTRGQQVTLSCSPISGHRSVSWYQQTPGQGLQFLFEYFSETQRNKGNFPGRFSGRQFSNSRSEMNVSTLELGDSALYLCASRYPLGQGASNEQFFGPGTRLTVL.

This rearrangement joins TRBV10-3 to TRBJ2-7; TRBD1 matches at 9 bases. Germline values: CDR1 ENHRY, CDR2 SYGVKD. J gave up 7 bases and V 8 bases, and 9 bases lay outside the gene matches. The CDR3 totals 13 residues. CDR3 sequence (DNA): TGTGCCATCCTGGGACAGGGTATGGAAGAGCAGTACTTC. Encoded protein: CAILGQGMEEQYF.

V and J are TRBV6-4 and TRBJ2-1; D is undetermined. Germline CDR1 reads MRHNA; CDR2 reads SNTAGT. The CDR3 is 14 residues long. The V gene lost 0 bases and the J gene lost 6 bases, with 9 bases spanning the gap. The CDR3 loop reads CASSDSIPSNEQFF. Written as DNA, the CDR3 is TGTGCCAGCAGTGACTCGATACCCTCCAATGAGCAGTTCTTC.

The J gene is TRBJ2-1, the V gene TRBV5-1, with a weak D call TRBD2 (6 bases). Trimming shortened V by 4 bases and J by 0 bases, and 14 bases separated the two germline ends. This CDR3 has 16 residues. Per the germline V gene, CDR1 is SGHRS and CDR2 is YFSETQ. This chain's CDR3 is CASSLPDGSSYNEQFF. The CDR3 DNA is TGCGCCAGCAGCCTGCCGGACGGGAGCTCCTACAATGAGCAGTTCTTC.

The chain recombines TRBV30 with TRBJ1-1; D perhaps matches TRBD1 (5 bases). In germline, CDR1 is GTSNPN, CDR2 SVGIG (reference sequence). Trimming stripped 8 bases from V and 2 bases from J, with 12 bases between. The CDR3 spans 12 residues. The DNA of the CDR3 is TGTGCCGGAGGGGACGGAAACACTGAAGCTTTCTTT. This encodes CAGGDGNTEAFF.

The rearrangement joins TRBV5-6 to TRBJ2-7; D gene ambiguous. Germline CDR1 SGHDT, CDR2 YYEEEE. This CDR3 spans 14 amino acids. Trimming removed 4 bases from V and 0 bases from J, with 11 bases in between. CDR3 in amino acids: CASSATDFSYEQYF. The CDR3 DNA reads TGTGCCAGCAGCGCAACAGATTTCTCCTACGAGCAGTACTTC.

The chain links TRBV10-3 to TRBJ2-7, with unresolved D. In germline, CDR1 is ENHRY, CDR2 SYGVKD. The CDR3 is 11 residues long. V shed 6 bases and J shed 4 bases, with 7 bases lying between them. DNA of the CDR3: TGTGCCATCAGCGGACGATACGAGCAGTACTTC. This codes for CAISGRYEQYF.

The rearrangement uses TRBV12-3 or TRBV12-4 and TRBJ2-2, with no clear D. The CDR3 consists of 13 residues. The V and J ends lost 10 bases and 6 bases respectively, with 15 bases between them. CDR3 in amino acids: CATTSRTPGELFF. The CDR3 DNA is TGTGCCACAACTTCCCGGACCCCCGGGGAGCTGTTTTTT.

V gene TRBV3-1 combines with J gene TRBJ2-7; 7 bases match TRBD2. The CDR3 is 13 amino acids. The germline CDR1 and CDR2 sequences are LGHDT and YNNKEL (reference sequence). With V trimmed by 4 bases and J by 2 bases, 2 bases remained unmatched. The CDR3 loop is CASSPSGPYEQYF. CDR3 DNA sequence: TGTGCCAGCAGCCCTAGCGGCCCCTACGAGCAGTACTTC.

The gene calls are TRBV12-3 or TRBV12-4 and TRBJ2-7; TRBD2 matches at 13 bases. J lost 6 bases, V lost 6 bases, and 2 bases had no gene match. This CDR3 contains 13 residues. The CDR3 region is CASRLAGGVEQYF. As DNA, the CDR3 is TGTGCCAGCAGACTAGCGGGAGGGGTCGAGCAGTACTTC.

This clonotype was seen only once. This chain connects TRBV30 to TRBJ2-3; 11 nucleotides line up with TRBD2. Germline V lookup: CDR1 GTSNPN, CDR2 SVGIG (reference sequence). V shed 8 bases and J 10 bases; nucleotides not matched to a gene: 14. The CDR3 length is 14 residues. In DNA, the CDR3 is TGTGCCAGTTTAGCGGGAGGGCCACGGTTGGCGCAGTATTTT. Protein product: CASLAGGPRLAQYF.

The V call is TRBV6-5, the J call TRBJ2-1; D uncertain. CDR3 length equals 11 residues. Trimming stripped 5 bases from V and 15 bases from J, with 14 bases between. CDR1 MNHEY and CDR2 SVGAGI come from the germline V gene. This chain's CDR3 is CASSLGGGLFF. CDR3 nucleotide sequence: TGTGCCAGCAGTCTAGGCGGTGGCCTGTTCTTC.

The chain uses TRBV5-1 and TRBJ1-5; 9 nucleotides agree with TRBD1. This CDR3 spans 15 amino acids. The trim removed 1 base at V and 5 bases at J, leaving 4 bases unmatched. CDR1 and CDR2 (germline): SGHRS, YFSETQ. Here the CDR3 reads CASSLSTGGHQPQHF. CDR3 nucleotide sequence: TGCGCCAGCAGCTTGTCCACAGGGGGCCATCAGCCCCAGCATTTT.

The chain has TRBV30 and TRBJ1-2; D is unclear. Per germline, CDR1 GTSNPN and CDR2 SVGIG (reference sequence). This CDR3 has 13 residues. V lost 0 bases and J 6 bases, leaving 11 bases between the germline ends. The CDR3 loop is CAWSVTGEDGYTF. In DNA, the CDR3 is TGTGCCTGGAGTGTAACGGGCGAAGATGGCTACACCTTC.

The chain is built from TRBV27 and TRBJ2-2; D is possibly TRBD2 (7 bases). Germline V gene lookup returns CDR1 MNHEY and CDR2 SMNVEV (reference sequence). The V gene lost 7 bases and the J gene lost 1 base, with 19 bases spanning the gap. The CDR3 is made up of 17 amino acids. The CDR3 protein is CASMAIGGGLNTGELFF. The CDR3 nucleotides read TGTGCCAGCATGGCGATCGGCGGGGGCCTGAACACCGGGGAGCTGTTTTTT.

The chain combines TRBV28 with TRBJ1-2, with D possibly matching TRBD1 (5 bases). Germline V lookup: CDR1 MDHEN, CDR2 SYDVKM. V lost 3 bases and J lost 7, with 15 bases in between. The CDR3 runs to 14 residues. CDR3 amino acids: CASSFGDREAGYTF. CDR3 nucleotides: TGTGCCAGCAGTTTTGGGGACCGTGAGGCTGGCTACACCTTC.

V and J are TRBV9 and TRBJ2-3; 9 bases are a match to TRBD2. Germline V gene sequence: CDR1 SGDLS, CDR2 YYNGEE. V shed 0 bases and J 2 bases; nucleotides not matched to a gene: 7. The CDR3 is 17 amino acids. This CDR3 is CASSVEGTSPTTDTQYF. CDR3 DNA sequence: TGTGCCAGCAGCGTAGAGGGGACTAGCCCGACCACAGATACGCAGTATTTT.

The rearrangement links TRBV4-1 to TRBJ2-7; the D gene is possibly TRBD2 (6 bases). This CDR3 has 15 amino acids. V lost 3 bases to trimming and J lost 3 bases, with 15 bases between them. From germline, CDR1 is MGHRA and CDR2 YSYEKL. Written as DNA, the CDR3 is TGCGCCAGCAGCCAGCGTGGGGGACTCAACTACGAGCAGTACTTC. Its protein is CASSQRGGLNYEQYF.

The DNA of the CDR3 is TGTGCCAGCAGCTTAACCCTGCCAGGGGGAGAGACCCAGTACTTC. Amino acid sequence: CASSLTLPGGETQYF. The rearrangement uses TRBV7-6 and TRBJ2-5, with 7 nucleotides matching TRBD1. V lost 2 bases to trimming and J lost 4 bases; unmatched junction nucleotides: 7. This CDR3 region has 15 residues. Germline lookup yields CDR1 SGHVS and CDR2 FNYEAQ.

The chain uses TRBV28 and TRBJ2-7, with 7 nucleotides matching TRBD2. The CDR3 is 15 amino acids. With V trimmed by 4 bases and J by 1 base, 7 bases remained unmatched. Looked up from germline, CDR1 is MDHEN and CDR2 is SYDVKM. CDR3 DNA: TGTGCCAGCAGTTATGAGCGGGGAGGGTCCTACGAGCAGTACTTC. Translation gives CASSYERGGSYEQYF.